This record concerns one T cell receptor (beta chain) sequence. Its specificity is unknown. Sequencing was performed with immunoSEQ multiplex PCR; in TCRdb, only in-frame clones are kept and a portion is missing. The sample lists 2 million to 2.5 million clones, 90% to 96% occurring once. The source of the sample is a study of shared clonotypes between healthy human individuals. Germline trimming cut 4 bases from V and 6 bases from J; bases unmatched to any gene: 8. This CDR3 is built from 14 residues. Germline-derived CDR1 and CDR2 are SEHNR and FQNEAQ (reference sequence). The donors were all Caucasian adults (living in Nashville, Tennessee). Whole-study results and caveats: Sampling was confined to blood; repertoires within tissues likely differ.

This chain joins TRBV7-9 and TRBJ2-5; the match to TRBD1 covers 7 bases. Source material: naive CD4+ T cells sorted from blood. The subset: CD45RA+ positively selected. The sequence derives from a young man in good health. CDR3 loop: CASSSGQVGKTQYF. Written as DNA, the CDR3 is TGTGCCAGCAGCTCTGGACAGGTTGGAAAGACCCAGTACTTC.